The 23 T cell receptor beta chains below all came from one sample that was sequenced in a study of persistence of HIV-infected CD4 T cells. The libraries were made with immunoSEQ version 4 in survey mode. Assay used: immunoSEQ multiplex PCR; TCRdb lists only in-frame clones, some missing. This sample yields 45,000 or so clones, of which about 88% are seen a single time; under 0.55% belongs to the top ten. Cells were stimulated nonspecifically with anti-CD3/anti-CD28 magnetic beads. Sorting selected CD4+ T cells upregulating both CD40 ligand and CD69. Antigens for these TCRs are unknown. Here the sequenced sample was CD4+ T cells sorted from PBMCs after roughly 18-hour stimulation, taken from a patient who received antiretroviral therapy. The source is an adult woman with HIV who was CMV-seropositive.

CDR3 residues: CASSRTGSPYEQYF. Here the CDR3 DNA reads TGTGCCAGCAGCCGGACAGGGTCCCCGTACGAGCAGTACTTC. The rearrangement uses TRBV6-2 or TRBV6-3 and TRBJ2-7; 8 bases line up with TRBD1. The CDR3 contains 14 residues. V lost 6 bases, J lost 4 bases, and 8 bases stayed unmatched. CDR1 is MNHEY, CDR2 SVGEGT, per germline.

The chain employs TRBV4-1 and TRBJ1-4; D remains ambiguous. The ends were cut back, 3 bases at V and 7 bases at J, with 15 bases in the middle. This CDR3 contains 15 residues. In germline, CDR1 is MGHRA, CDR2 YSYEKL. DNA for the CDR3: TGCGCCAGCAGCCATGGTGAGGCTTCTAGTGAAAAACTGTTTTTT. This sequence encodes CASSHGEASSEKLFF.

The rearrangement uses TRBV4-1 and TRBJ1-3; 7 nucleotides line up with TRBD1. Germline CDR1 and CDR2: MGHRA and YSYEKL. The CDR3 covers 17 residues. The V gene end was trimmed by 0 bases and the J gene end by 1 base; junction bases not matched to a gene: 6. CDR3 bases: TGCGCCAGCAGCCAAGAAGGGACAGCCAATTCTGGAAACACCATATATTTT. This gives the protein CASSQEGTANSGNTIYF.

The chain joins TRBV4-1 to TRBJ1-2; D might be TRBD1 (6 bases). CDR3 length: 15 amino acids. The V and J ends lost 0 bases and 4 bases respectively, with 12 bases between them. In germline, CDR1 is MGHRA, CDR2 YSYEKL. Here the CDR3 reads CASSQEASGAYGYTF. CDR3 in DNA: TGCGCCAGCAGCCAAGAGGCCTCGGGGGCCTATGGCTACACCTTC.

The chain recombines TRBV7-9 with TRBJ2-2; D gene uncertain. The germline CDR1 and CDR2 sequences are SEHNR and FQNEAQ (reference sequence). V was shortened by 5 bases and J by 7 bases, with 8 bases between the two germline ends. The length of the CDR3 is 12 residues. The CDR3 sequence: CASSPQVGELFF. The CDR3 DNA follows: TGTGCCAGCAGCCCGCAGGTCGGGGAGCTGTTTTTT.

The CDR3 region is CASSFQTGNEKLFF. Written as DNA, the CDR3 is TGCGCCAGCAGCTTCCAGACAGGAAATGAAAAACTGTTTTTT. The chain employs TRBV5-1 and TRBJ1-4, with D perhaps TRBD1 (6 bases). V lost 2 bases, J lost 5 bases, and 10 bases lay in between. Per the germline V gene, CDR1 is SGHRS and CDR2 is YFSETQ. The CDR3 has 14 residues. The full variable domain, completed using reference TRBV5-1 and TRBJ1-4, is KAGVTQTPRYLIKTRGQQVTLSCSPISGHRSVSWYQQTPGQGLQFLFEYFSETQRNKGNFPGRFSGRQFSNSRSEMNVSTLELGDSALYLCASSFQTGNEKLFFGSGTQLSVL.

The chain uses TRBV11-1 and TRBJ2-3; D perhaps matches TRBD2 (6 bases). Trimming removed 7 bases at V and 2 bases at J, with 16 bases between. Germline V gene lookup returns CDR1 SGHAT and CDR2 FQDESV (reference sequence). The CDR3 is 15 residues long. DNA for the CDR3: TGTGCCAGCACCGTTAGCGGCCCGATCACAGATACGCAGTATTTT. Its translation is CASTVSGPITDTQYF.

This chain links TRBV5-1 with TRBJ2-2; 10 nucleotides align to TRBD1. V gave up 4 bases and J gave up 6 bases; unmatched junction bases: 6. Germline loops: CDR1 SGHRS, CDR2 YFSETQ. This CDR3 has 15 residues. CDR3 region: CASSRDRGRAGELFF. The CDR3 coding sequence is TGCGCCAGCAGCCGAGACAGGGGGCGGGCCGGGGAGCTGTTTTTT.

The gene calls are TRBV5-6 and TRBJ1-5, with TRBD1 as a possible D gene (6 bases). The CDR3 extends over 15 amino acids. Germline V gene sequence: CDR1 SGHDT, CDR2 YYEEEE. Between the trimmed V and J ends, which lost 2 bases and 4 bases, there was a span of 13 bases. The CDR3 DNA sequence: TGTGCCAGCAGCTTTAGGGGGATCGGGAATCAGCCCCAGCATTTT. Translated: CASSFRGIGNQPQHF.

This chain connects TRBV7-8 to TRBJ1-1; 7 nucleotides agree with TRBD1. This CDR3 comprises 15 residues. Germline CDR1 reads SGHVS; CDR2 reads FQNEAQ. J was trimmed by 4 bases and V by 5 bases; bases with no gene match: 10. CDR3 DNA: TGTGCCAGCAGCCCGAGGGACAGCCCGGGCACTGAAGCTTTCTTT. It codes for CASSPRDSPGTEAFF.

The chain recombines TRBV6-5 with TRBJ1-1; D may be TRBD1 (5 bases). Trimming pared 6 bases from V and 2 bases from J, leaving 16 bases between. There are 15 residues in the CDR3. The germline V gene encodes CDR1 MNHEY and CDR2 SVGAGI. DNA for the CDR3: TGTGCCAGCAGACCTGACAGCAAGCAAAACACTGAAGCTTTCTTT. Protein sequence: CASRPDSKQNTEAFF.

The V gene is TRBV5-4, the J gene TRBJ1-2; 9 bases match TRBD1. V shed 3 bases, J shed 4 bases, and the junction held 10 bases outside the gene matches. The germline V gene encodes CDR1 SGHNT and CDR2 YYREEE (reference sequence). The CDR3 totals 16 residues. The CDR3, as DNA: TGTGCCAGCAGCTCCCTTGACAGGGGGTCTTTCTATGGCTACACCTTC. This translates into CASSSLDRGSFYGYTF.

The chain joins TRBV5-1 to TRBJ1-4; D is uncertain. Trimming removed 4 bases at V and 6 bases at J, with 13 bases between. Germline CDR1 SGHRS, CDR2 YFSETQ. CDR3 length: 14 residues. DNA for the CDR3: TGCGCCAGCAGCCTTAGTGGGGTGGATGAAAAACTGTTTTTT. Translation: CASSLSGVDEKLFF.

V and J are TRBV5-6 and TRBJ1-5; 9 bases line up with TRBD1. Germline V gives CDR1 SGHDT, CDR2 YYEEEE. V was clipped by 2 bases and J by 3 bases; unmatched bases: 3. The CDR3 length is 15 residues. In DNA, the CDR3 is TGTGCCAGCAGCTTCGGACAGGGGCACAATCAGCCCCAGCATTTT. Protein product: CASSFGQGHNQPQHF.

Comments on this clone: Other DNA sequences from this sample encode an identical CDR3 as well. The DNA of the CDR3 is TGCGCCAGCAGCCTTCACTATGGACAGGGTAACTATGGCTACACCTTC. Protein product: CASSLHYGQGNYGYTF. This chain connects TRBV5-1 to TRBJ1-2; 8 nucleotides line up with TRBD1. Per the germline V gene, CDR1 is SGHRS and CDR2 is YFSETQ. The CDR3 covers 16 residues. Trimming took 4 bases from V and 1 from J; bases not matched to a gene: 9.

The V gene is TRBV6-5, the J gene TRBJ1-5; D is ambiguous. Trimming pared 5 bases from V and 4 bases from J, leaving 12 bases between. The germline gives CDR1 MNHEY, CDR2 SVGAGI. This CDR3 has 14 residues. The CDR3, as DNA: TGTGCCAGCAGTCCGGCCCAATTAAATCAGCCCCAGCATTTT. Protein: CASSPAQLNQPQHF.

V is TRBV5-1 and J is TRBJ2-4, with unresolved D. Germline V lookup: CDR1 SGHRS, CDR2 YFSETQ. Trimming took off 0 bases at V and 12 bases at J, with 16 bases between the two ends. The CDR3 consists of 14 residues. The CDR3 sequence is CASSLAAQTVAQYF. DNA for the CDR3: TGCGCCAGCAGCTTGGCCGCACAGACGGTAGCTCAGTACTTC.

Written as DNA, the CDR3 is TGTGCCATCAGTGAGTCTGGGGGAACCACCGGGGAGCTGTTTTTT. Protein: CAISESGGTTGELFF. The J gene is TRBJ2-2, the V gene TRBV10-3; the D gene could be TRBD1 or TRBD2 (5 bases each). Trimming pared 0 bases from V and 4 bases from J, leaving 9 bases between. Germline V gene sequence: CDR1 ENHRY, CDR2 SYGVKD. CDR3 size: 15 residues.

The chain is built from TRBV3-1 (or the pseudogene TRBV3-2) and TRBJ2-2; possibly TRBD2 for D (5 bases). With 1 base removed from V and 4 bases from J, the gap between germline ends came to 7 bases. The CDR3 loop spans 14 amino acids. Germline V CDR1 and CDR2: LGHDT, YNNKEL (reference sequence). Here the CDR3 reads CASSQVGSTGELFF. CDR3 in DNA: TGTGCCAGCAGCCAAGTGGGGAGCACCGGGGAGCTGTTTTTT.

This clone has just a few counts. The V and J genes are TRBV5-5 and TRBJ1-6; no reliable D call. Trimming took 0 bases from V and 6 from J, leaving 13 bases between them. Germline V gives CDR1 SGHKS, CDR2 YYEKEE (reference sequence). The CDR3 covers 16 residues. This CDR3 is CASSLAPHSRNSPLHF. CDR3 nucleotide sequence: TGTGCCAGCAGCTTGGCCCCCCACAGCCGTAATTCACCCCTCCACTTT.

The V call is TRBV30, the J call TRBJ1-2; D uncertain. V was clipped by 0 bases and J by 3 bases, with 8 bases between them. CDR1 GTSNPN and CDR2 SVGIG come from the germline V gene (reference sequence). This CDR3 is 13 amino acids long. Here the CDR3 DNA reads TGTGCCTGGAGTGTAACCAGAGACTATGGCTACACCTTC. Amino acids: CAWSVTRDYGYTF.

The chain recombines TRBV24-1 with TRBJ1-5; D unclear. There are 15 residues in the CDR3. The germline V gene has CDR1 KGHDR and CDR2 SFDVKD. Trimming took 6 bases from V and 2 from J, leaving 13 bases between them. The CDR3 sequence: CATSSPGSGNQPQHF. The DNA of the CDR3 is TGTGCCACCAGTTCTCCAGGTAGTGGCAATCAGCCCCAGCATTTT.

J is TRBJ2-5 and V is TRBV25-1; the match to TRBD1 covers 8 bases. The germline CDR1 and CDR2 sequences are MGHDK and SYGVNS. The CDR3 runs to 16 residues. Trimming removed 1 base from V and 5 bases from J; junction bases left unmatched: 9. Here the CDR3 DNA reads TGTGCCAGCAGTGAATTAGGACAGGGCGACGGGGAGACCCAGTACTTC. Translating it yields CASSELGQGDGETQYF. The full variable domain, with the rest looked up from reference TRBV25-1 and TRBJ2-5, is EADIYQTPRYLVIGTGKKITLECSQTMGHDKMYWYQQDPGMELHLIHYSYGVNSTEKGDLSSESTVSRIRTEHFPLTLESARPSHTSQYLCASSELGQGDGETQYFGPGTRLLVL.